This T cell receptor (beta chain) emerged from a study of cytomegalovirus exposure and HLA in healthy donors. As regards this clone: Its antigen remains unidentified.

The germline CDR1 and CDR2 sequences are MNHNS and SASEGT. Trimming shortened V by 10 bases and J by 4 bases, and 11 bases separated the two germline ends. This CDR3 has 11 residues. In the PCR, 60 Vbeta and 13 Jbeta primers were used. The data were produced by immunoSEQ multiplex PCR, yet TCRdb's version contains in-frame clones alone and is incomplete. The table includes around 140,000 clones, 60% to 80% detected once. Whole-study results and caveats: Highly shared sequence variants in one cluster were likely a sequencing artifact. Association of around 17,000 TCR beta sequences with HLA alleles was found at 0.05 false discovery rate in a later analysis.

What was sequenced was PBMCs. This rearrangement joins TRBV6-1 to TRBJ2-7, with TRBD2 as a possible D gene (5 bases). The clonotype comes from a woman aged 60 to 75 in good health and CMV-seronegative. DNA of the CDR3: TGTGCCACCACTCGGGGATACGAGCAGTACTTC. Protein sequence: CATTRGYEQYF.